These 32 T cell receptor beta chains came from one sample sequenced in a study of identical twins. TCRdb ran MiXCR on the 5' RACE reads and lists one entry per CDR3 protein. This table has a few hundred thousand distinct CDR3 sequences, approximately 24% appearing once. The same specimen was also included in a second study, on T cells expressing NK-cell markers.

Material: CD4+ T cells sorted from blood. The source of these receptors is a woman under 30 in good health.

This clonotype was observed a handful of times. The chain employs TRBV19 and TRBJ1-1; D gene uncertain. Looked up from germline, CDR1 is LNHDA and CDR2 is SQIVND (reference sequence). The CDR3 contains 15 residues. V was trimmed by 2 bases and J by 2 bases, leaving 12 bases between them. The CDR3 reads CASSISGAGNTEAFF. The CDR3 nucleotides read TGTGCCAGTAGTATATCCGGAGCCGGCAACACTGAAGCTTTCTTT.

This clonotype has only a few counts. This chain connects TRBV12-3 or TRBV12-4 to TRBJ1-5; no clear D gene. With 6 bases removed from V and 11 bases from J, the gap between germline ends came to 14 bases. CDR3 size: 12 residues. For the CDR3, the DNA is TGTGCCAGCAGCCAAGGGTCAGGAGCCCAGCATTTT. Protein: CASSQGSGAQHF.

This clonotype has more than one count but fewer than ten. This chain links TRBV20-1 with TRBJ2-3, with 7 bases aligning to TRBD2. V lost 1 base and J lost 3; bases outside the gene matches: 1. Germline-derived CDR1 and CDR2 are DFQATT and SNEGSKA (reference sequence). The CDR3 length is 13 residues. The CDR3 nucleotides are TGCAGTGCTAGAGGGACTAGGACAGATACGCAGTATTTT. It translates to CSARGTRTDTQYF.

The rearrangement links TRBV20-1 to TRBJ2-6; D remains ambiguous. CDR1 and CDR2 from the germline V gene are DFQATT and SNEGSKA (reference sequence). The germline V and J ends were trimmed by 0 bases and 11 bases, with 11 bases remaining between them. This CDR3 spans 13 amino acids. The CDR3 loop is CSARDIGLHVLTF. The CDR3 region has the DNA TGCAGTGCTAGAGATATAGGTCTTCACGTCCTGACTTTC.

The V call is TRBV7-8, the J call TRBJ2-1; possibly TRBD2 for D (5 bases). Between the trimmed V and J ends, which lost 4 bases and 6 bases, there was a span of 19 bases. Germline loops: CDR1 SGHVS, CDR2 FQNEAQ. This CDR3 has 16 residues. The CDR3 loop reads CASSSTLATPPNEQFF. DNA of the CDR3: TGTGCCAGCAGCTCCACCCTAGCCACCCCCCCCAATGAGCAGTTCTTC. Complete variable domain (other parts from reference TRBV7-8 and TRBJ2-1): GAGVSQSPRYKVAKRGQDVALRCDPISGHVSLFWYQQALGQGPEFLTYFQNEAQLDKSGLPSDRFFAERPEGSVSTLKIQRTQQEDSAVYLCASSSTLATPPNEQFFGPGTRLTVL.

This clonotype was counted a few times. The rearrangement uses TRBV5-6 and TRBJ2-1, with TRBD2 matching over 7 bases. V lost 0 bases and J lost 9; bases outside the gene matches: 3. The CDR3 contains 13 residues. The germline V gene has CDR1 SGHDT and CDR2 YYEEEE. The CDR3 bases are TGTGCCAGCAGCTTGGTACTAGCGAGTGAGCAGTTCTTC. This sequence encodes CASSLVLASEQFF.

The V gene is TRBV10-3, the J gene TRBJ1-2; TRBD1 might be the D (5 bases). Trimming left V 11 bases short and J 8 bases short, with 15 bases between. Germline V CDR1 and CDR2: ENHRY, SYGVKD. The CDR3 length is 11 residues. The CDR3 bases are TGTGCCGCCTCCAGGGCAGGAGGCTACACCTTC. This sequence encodes CAASRAGGYTF.

This clonotype was picked up a small number of times. V is TRBV21-1 and J is TRBJ2-5; the D call in the table, TRBD2, was not verified against the DNA. TRBV21-1 is reported as a pseudogene. The CDR3 length is 15 residues. This chain's CDR3 is CASSKGPRSRETQYF. In DNA, the CDR3 is TGTGCCAGCAGCAAAGGGCCCCGCAGTCGGGAGACCCAGTACTTC.

There are a few counts of this clonotype. The chain uses TRBV6-2 or TRBV6-3 and TRBJ2-1; tentative D call: TRBD2 (6 bases). The CDR3 has 14 residues. Germline V CDR1 and CDR2: MNHEY, SVGEGT. Trimming removed 7 bases from V and 4 bases from J, with 14 bases in between. The CDR3 DNA follows: TGTGCCAGCACTGAGGAGGGAAGGTACAATGAGCAGTTCTTC. This codes for CASTEEGRYNEQFF.

The chain links TRBV7-3 to TRBJ2-3; D uncertain. Germline V gene data show CDR1 as SGHTA and CDR2 as FQGTGA. There are 16 residues in the CDR3. V was clipped by 2 bases and J by 2 bases, with 14 bases between them. CDR3 DNA sequence: TGTGCCAGCAGCTTACAAGGGATGGGGAACACAGATACGCAGTATTTT. Translated, it gives CASSLQGMGNTDTQYF.

In nucleotides, the CDR3 is TGCAGTGCTAGAGCTGCGGACGAGCAGTACTTC. This gives the protein CSARAADEQYF. The chain recombines TRBV20-1 with TRBJ2-7; D call uncertain. CDR1 is DFQATT and CDR2 is SNEGSKA in the germline V gene (reference sequence). This CDR3 region has 11 residues. The V and J ends lost 1 base and 5 bases respectively, with 6 bases between them.

In its sample, this clonotype was seen a few times. The V and J genes are TRBV6-1 and TRBJ2-5; TRBD1 aligns across 7 bases. Germline lookup yields CDR1 MNHNS and CDR2 SASEGT. The length of the CDR3 is 15 residues. V trimming: 5 bases; J trimming: 0 bases; junction bases outside the gene matches: 6. CDR3 nucleotides: TGTGCCAGCAGTCCCCAACAGGGGTACCAAGAGACCCAGTACTTC. It encodes CASSPQQGYQETQYF.

This clonotype appeared a few times. The V call is TRBV15, the J call TRBJ2-3, with 11 bases that match TRBD2. Germline assignment: CDR1 LNHNV and CDR2 YYDKDF (reference sequence). V shed 5 bases, J shed 4 bases, and the junction held 11 bases outside the gene matches. The CDR3 length is 17 residues. The CDR3 spells CATSPTSGRVPSDTQYF. The CDR3 DNA reads as TGTGCCACCAGCCCTACTAGCGGGAGAGTCCCATCAGATACGCAGTATTTT.

This clonotype was observed a handful of times. The V call is TRBV6-2 or TRBV6-3, the J call TRBJ2-5; a possible D gene is TRBD2 (5 bases). The CDR3 extends over 15 amino acids. V was cut by 2 bases and J by 3 bases, with 13 bases left in between. CDR1 is MNHEY and CDR2 is SVGEGT in the germline V gene. CDR3 residues: CASSYVSGSEETQYF. The CDR3 DNA follows: TGTGCCAGCAGTTACGTTTCGGGATCGGAAGAGACCCAGTACTTC.

The CDR3, as DNA: TGCGCCAGCAGCTCCTTAGCCGGGGACTCCTACAATGAGCAGTTCTTC. It codes for CASSSLAGDSYNEQFF. This rearrangement joins TRBV5-1 to TRBJ2-1, with D perhaps matching TRBD2 (5 bases). The V end was cut by 3 bases, the J end by 0 bases, with 13 bases between. In germline, CDR1 is SGHRS, CDR2 YFSETQ. The CDR3 extends over 16 amino acids.

The chain is built from TRBV4-1 and TRBJ2-1; 15 bases fit TRBD2. CDR3 length equals 20 residues. The germline gives CDR1 MGHRA, CDR2 YSYEKL. V lost 0 bases to trimming and J lost 5 bases; unmatched junction nucleotides: 11. The CDR3 region is CASSQEYRGLAGGPHNEQFF. The CDR3 DNA reads TGCGCCAGCAGCCAAGAATACAGGGGACTAGCGGGAGGACCCCACAATGAGCAGTTCTTC.

This clonotype turned up a few times. This chain joins TRBV29-1 and TRBJ2-2; unclear D gene. This CDR3 contains 14 residues. In germline, CDR1 is SQVTM, CDR2 ANQGSEA. V lost 2 bases, J lost 0 bases, and 7 bases lay in between. DNA for the CDR3: TGCAGCGTTGAACCAGAGACGAACACCGGGGAGCTGTTTTTT. Its protein product is CSVEPETNTGELFF.

The chain joins TRBV4-2 to TRBJ2-1, with 10 bases lining up with TRBD2. V shed 3 bases, J shed 0 bases, and the junction held 11 bases outside the gene matches. The CDR3 sequence is 19 residues long. In germline, CDR1 is LGHNA, CDR2 YNFKEQ. The CDR3 spells CASSHIAGGPHSSYNEQFF. CDR3 nucleotide sequence: TGTGCCAGCAGCCACATAGCGGGAGGCCCACACAGCTCCTACAATGAGCAGTTCTTC.

The chain recombines TRBV5-4 with TRBJ2-5; maybe TRBD2 (6 bases). Germline V gene sequence: CDR1 SGHNT, CDR2 YYREEE (reference sequence). The ends were cut back, 4 bases at V and 2 bases at J, with 12 bases in the middle. The CDR3 sequence is 14 residues long. DNA of the CDR3: TGTGCCAGCAGCCGAGGGACTGAACAAGAGACCCAGTACTTC. It codes for CASSRGTEQETQYF.

This clonotype turned up a few times. This chain uses TRBV20-1 with TRBJ2-7; maybe TRBD1 (6 bases). The CDR3 is 15 amino acids. V gave up 0 bases and J gave up 6 bases, with 18 bases separating them. Per the germline V gene, CDR1 is DFQATT and CDR2 is SNEGSKA (reference sequence). CDR3 protein: CSARDTGHGISEQYF. In DNA form, the CDR3 reads TGCAGTGCTAGAGATACGGGACACGGAATTTCCGAGCAGTACTTC.

The chain employs TRBV4-3 and TRBJ2-1; weak D call: TRBD2 (5 bases). The CDR3 has 14 amino acids. Germline lookup yields CDR1 LGHNA and CDR2 YSLEER. V was clipped by 2 bases and J by 3 bases, with 8 bases between them. The chain's CDR3 is CASSQHRDYNEQFF. CDR3 DNA: TGCGCCAGCAGCCAACACCGGGACTACAATGAGCAGTTCTTC.

The chain joins TRBV12-3 or TRBV12-4 to TRBJ2-1; TRBD1 agrees at 9 bases. This CDR3 has 16 amino acids. J was trimmed by 7 bases and V by 4 bases; bases with no gene match: 11. The CDR3 DNA sequence: TGTGCCAGCAGTTACAAAACGGGACAGGGTGGAAATGAGCAGTTCTTC. As protein: CASSYKTGQGGNEQFF.

This clonotype was seen ten or more times. V and J are TRBV15 and TRBJ1-5; no definite D call. Germline V gene data show CDR1 as LNHNV and CDR2 as YYDKDF (reference sequence). The CDR3 length is 15 residues. The V gene lost 5 bases and the J gene lost 2 bases, with 13 bases spanning the gap. In nucleotides, the CDR3 is TGTGCCACCAGCCACCCCGATCTCGGCAATCAGCCCCAGCATTTT. It translates to CATSHPDLGNQPQHF.

The chain has TRBV20-1 and TRBJ2-1; D perhaps matches TRBD2 (5 bases). The V end lost 7 bases, the J end lost 4 bases, and 8 bases lay between the germline ends. There are 11 residues in the CDR3. The germline V gene has CDR1 DFQATT and CDR2 SNEGSKA (reference sequence). DNA of the CDR3: TGCAGTGGTAGCGAGTACAATGAGCAGTTCTTC. This encodes CSGSEYNEQFF.

This clonotype has just a few counts. CDR3 in amino acids: CASIKKGADHQPQHF. The DNA of the CDR3 is TGTGCCAGTATTAAGAAGGGGGCAGACCATCAGCCCCAGCATTTT. This chain connects TRBV19 to TRBJ1-5; 7 bases match TRBD1. Per germline, CDR1 LNHDA and CDR2 SQIVND (reference sequence). After removal of 7 bases from V and 5 bases from J, the junction contained 11 bases not matched to a gene. The CDR3 is 15 amino acids.

This clonotype is a singleton in its sample. The rearrangement links TRBV6-2 or TRBV6-3 to TRBJ2-7; D may be TRBD1 (6 bases). V was trimmed by 6 bases and J by 3 bases, leaving 15 bases between them. Germline V CDR1 and CDR2: MNHEY, SVGEGT. This CDR3 has 14 amino acids. In DNA, the CDR3 is TGTGCCAGCAGGTACAGGGTGATAAACTACGAGCAGTACTTC. As protein: CASRYRVINYEQYF.

This sequence joins TRBV7-6 and TRBJ1-3; D uncertain. The CDR3 is made up of 15 amino acids. The germline V and J ends were trimmed by 1 base and 0 bases, with 7 bases remaining between them. The germline V gene has CDR1 SGHVS and CDR2 FNYEAQ. CDR3 sequence: CASSLEGLSGNTIYF. CDR3 coding DNA: TGTGCCAGCAGCTTAGAAGGGCTCTCTGGAAACACCATATATTTT.

This clonotype was observed a handful of times. J is TRBJ1-1 and V is TRBV20-1; D gene unclear. Trimming cost V 0 bases and J 1 base, with 9 bases left between them. Germline CDR1 DFQATT, CDR2 SNEGSKA (reference sequence). CDR3 length: 14 amino acids. The CDR3 loop is CSARDGRKNTEAFF. Written as DNA, the CDR3 is TGCAGTGCTAGAGATGGGCGGAAGAACACTGAAGCTTTCTTT.

The rearrangement uses TRBV7-2 and TRBJ2-7; D could derive from TRBD1 or TRBD2 (6 bases each). CDR3 length: 12 residues. V lost 7 bases, J lost 5 bases, and 12 bases lay in between. Germline CDR1 reads SGHTA; CDR2 reads FQGNSA. The CDR3 sequence: CASKRGTHEQYF. The CDR3 region has the DNA TGTGCCAGCAAAAGGGGGACTCACGAGCAGTACTTC. The whole variable domain, remainder taken from reference TRBV7-2 and TRBJ2-7, is GAGVSQSPSNKVTEKGKDVELRCDPISGHTALYWYRQSLGQGLEFLIYFQGNSAPDKSGLPSDRFSAERTGGSVSTLTIQRTQQEDSAVYLCASKRGTHEQYFGPGTRLTVT.

The chain links TRBV4-1 to TRBJ2-7; 10 nucleotides line up with TRBD1. V gave up 3 bases and J gave up 5 bases; unmatched junction bases: 10. The CDR3 contains 16 residues. Germline values: CDR1 MGHRA, CDR2 YSYEKL. The CDR3 region has the DNA TGCGCCAGCAGCCAGATACCGGGACAGGGGAGGGACGAGCAGTACTTC. It is translated as CASSQIPGQGRDEQYF.

This clonotype was observed a handful of times. The chain recombines TRBV6-1 with TRBJ2-5; D gene ambiguous. V lost 8 bases and J 0 bases, leaving 10 bases between the germline ends. This CDR3 comprises 13 residues. Germline loops: CDR1 MNHNS, CDR2 SASEGT. The CDR3 coding sequence is TGTGCCAGCGCGACTGATTACCAAGAGACCCAGTACTTC. This encodes CASATDYQETQYF.

This clonotype occurred a few times. The chain links TRBV6-5 to TRBJ1-1; D not resolved. The CDR3 extends over 14 amino acids. Trimming removed 4 bases from V and 2 bases from J, with 11 bases in between. CDR1 and CDR2 (germline): MNHEY, SVGAGI. The CDR3 is CASSSPDANTEAFF. CDR3 bases: TGTGCCAGCAGTTCCCCCGACGCTAACACTGAAGCTTTCTTT.